The sequence of this T cell receptor (beta chain) was determined in a study of shared clonotypes between healthy human individuals. Study overall: Donors consisted of a couple of women and a few men between 18 and 49.

The CDR3 has 15 residues. Trimming cost V 0 bases and J 10 bases, with 16 bases left between them. Looked up from germline, CDR1 is SGHRS and CDR2 is YFSETQ. Sequencing was performed with immunoSEQ multiplex PCR; in TCRdb, only in-frame clones are kept and a portion is missing. This repertoire shows over 400,000 clones, approximately 78% found once; its top ten account for 12%. This clone was recorded once. Sequencing was carried out using PBMCs. This sequence was found in a woman aged 40-49 years in good health. Some clones in this sample may be carry-over from other donors' samples. The chain combines TRBV5-1 with TRBJ1-4, with a weak D call TRBD1 (5 bases). Here the CDR3 DNA reads TGCGCCAGCAGCTTGGTCCTCCGGGACCAGGGAAAACTGTTTTTT. It specifies CASSLVLRDQGKLFF.